These 3 T cell receptor beta chains originate from one sample sequenced in a study of siplizumab effects on memory and regulatory T cells (dated 2019 in TCRdb). Library preparation was by the immunoSEQ multiplex PCR assay. The source is immuneACCESS, and TCRdb retained only in-frame sequences with V and J called. Part of the clones is not carried over; for the studies checked, unresolved V genes explain less than half of this, and the remainder is unexplained. The sample table records around 100,000 clones; 85% to 95% of these occur just once. About 1.2% of the sample is in the top ten clones. The sample consisted of non-Treg CD4+ T cells sorted from blood. The cell subset or site label for this specimen denotes: FACS-sorted unstimulated CD4+ non-regulatory T cells. The receptors were gathered from a human donor in good health.

In its sample, this clone was seen once. The CDR3 region is CASSSTWTSGRTGELFF. CDR3 coding DNA: TGTGCCAGCAGCTCGACGTGGACTAGCGGGAGAACCGGGGAGCTGTTTTTT. This rearrangement joins TRBV7-8 to TRBJ2-2; 13 positions match TRBD2. Per the germline V gene, CDR1 is SGHVS and CDR2 is FQNEAQ. Unmatched junction bases numbered 7, after V lost 4 bases and J lost 5 bases. The length of the CDR3 is 17 residues.

This clone appeared a few times. The chain uses TRBV30 and TRBJ1-2; D is ambiguous. The CDR3 has 11 amino acids. Trimming removed 1 base from V and 6 bases from J, with 6 bases in between. Germline V gives CDR1 GTSNPN, CDR2 SVGIG (reference sequence). CDR3 amino acids: CAWSANDGYTF. The CDR3 DNA reads as TGTGCCTGGAGTGCGAACGATGGCTACACCTTC.

V gene TRBV5-6 combines with J gene TRBJ1-4; no definite D call. Per germline, CDR1 SGHDT and CDR2 YYEEEE. The CDR3 runs 16 residues. Trimming cost V 4 bases and J 7 bases, with 20 bases left between them. CDR3 DNA sequence: TGTGCCAGCAGCCTTCTTGGTACGGGTGAGAGTGAAAAACTGTTTTTT. It specifies CASSLLGTGESEKLFF.